These 27 T cell receptor beta chains were sequenced from one sample in a study of T cells after yellow fever vaccination. TCRdb analysed the 5' RACE reads with MiXCR anew, one entry per CDR3 protein. Here the sample spans 250,000 to 350,000 distinct CDR3 sequences, around 10% being singletons. This sample comprised CD4+ T cells sorted from PBMCs, obtained 5 days after the yellow fever booster vaccination. These TCRs come from a young man who received the YFV17D yellow fever vaccine.

In this sample, this clonotype turned up many times. The chain is built from TRBV6-2 or TRBV6-3 and TRBJ1-1; TRBD1 matches 9 bases. CDR3 length equals 13 residues. J gave up 4 bases and V 6 bases, and 3 bases lay outside the gene matches. CDR1 and CDR2 (germline): MNHEY, SVGEGT. CDR3 coding DNA: TGTGCCAGCAGCCGACAGGGGGGCACTGAAGCTTTCTTT. Amino acid sequence: CASSRQGGTEAFF.

The chain has TRBV7-9 and TRBJ2-1, with 11 bases aligning to TRBD2. CDR3 length: 18 amino acids. V lost 5 bases to trimming and J lost 2 bases; unmatched junction nucleotides: 11. Germline V CDR1 and CDR2: SEHNR, FQNEAQ (reference sequence). In DNA, the CDR3 is TGTGCCAGCAGCCCACTAGCGGGGGCTTTGGGGACCTACAATGAGCAGTTCTTC. This encodes CASSPLAGALGTYNEQFF.

This clonotype was observed a few times. This rearrangement joins TRBV27 to TRBJ1-4; TRBD1 matches at 9 bases. The CDR3 totals 16 residues. Germline CDR1 reads MNHEY; CDR2 reads SMNVEV (reference sequence). Trimming took 4 bases from V and 5 from J; bases not matched to a gene: 8. The CDR3 DNA reads as TGTGCCAGCAGTTCCCGCGGACAGGGGCAGAATGAAAAACTGTTTTTT. Amino acids: CASSSRGQGQNEKLFF.

This chain uses TRBV11-3 with TRBJ2-7; TRBD2 aligns across 11 bases. Germline-derived CDR1 and CDR2 are SGHNT and YENEEA. The CDR3 covers 16 residues. J gave up 1 base and V 4 bases, and 6 bases lay outside the gene matches. The chain's CDR3 is CASSWRLAGRSYEQYF. The CDR3 nucleotides are TGTGCCAGCAGCTGGCGACTAGCGGGGAGGTCCTACGAGCAGTACTTC.

This clonotype has only a few counts. This chain links TRBV19 with TRBJ1-5; the D is unclear. In germline, CDR1 is LNHDA, CDR2 SQIVND (reference sequence). The CDR3 has 15 amino acids. Deletions cut 1 base from V and 1 base from J, with 8 bases between. CDR3: CASSIGWESNQPQHF. DNA of the CDR3: TGTGCCAGTAGTATAGGGTGGGAAAGCAATCAGCCCCAGCATTTT.

The gene calls are TRBV20-1 and TRBJ2-1; D might be TRBD2 (5 bases). Germline V gives CDR1 DFQATT, CDR2 SNEGSKA (reference sequence). V dropped 6 bases and J dropped 10 bases, with 13 bases sitting between them. The CDR3 has 11 residues. CDR3 protein: CSARNRGEQFF. CDR3 nucleotides: TGCAGTGCACGGAACCGAGGGGAGCAGTTCTTC.

Only a few counts were recorded for this clonotype. The chain carries TRBV20-1 and TRBJ1-5; maybe TRBD1 (6 bases). The length of the CDR3 is 14 residues. CDR1 is DFQATT, CDR2 SNEGSKA, per germline (reference sequence). Between the trimmed V and J ends, which lost 5 bases and 7 bases, there was a span of 18 bases. CDR3 amino acids: CSALLQGTEQPQHF. In nucleotides, the CDR3 is TGCAGTGCTTTACTCCAGGGGACCGAACAGCCCCAGCATTTT.

V gene TRBV4-1 combines with J gene TRBJ1-2; no definite D call. This CDR3 comprises 15 residues. Deletions cut 0 bases from V and 7 bases from J, with 15 bases between. In germline, CDR1 is MGHRA, CDR2 YSYEKL. The CDR3 here is CASSQEWSGGSGYTF. The CDR3 bases are TGCGCCAGCAGCCAAGAGTGGTCAGGAGGTAGTGGCTACACCTTC.

This chain joins TRBV7-8 and TRBJ1-3, with a weak D call TRBD1 (6 bases). Trimming stripped 4 bases from V and 5 bases from J, with 9 bases between. The CDR3 sequence is 13 residues long. Germline V gene lookup returns CDR1 SGHVS and CDR2 FQNEAQ. The CDR3 DNA reads TGTGCCAGCAGCTCGGGACACCGAAACACCATATATTTT. Its translation is CASSSGHRNTIYF.

The chain joins TRBV7-9 to TRBJ2-7; TRBD1 or TRBD2 may be the D gene (5 bases each). V was clipped by 5 bases and J by 3 bases, with 14 bases between them. CDR3 length: 14 amino acids. Germline CDR1 reads SEHNR; CDR2 reads FQNEAQ (reference sequence). The DNA of the CDR3 is TGTGCCAGCAGCGCAAGGACGGGGCACTACGAGCAGTACTTC. It codes for CASSARTGHYEQYF.

This rearrangement joins TRBV20-1 to TRBJ1-6; 7 bases map to TRBD1. The V segment lost 0 bases and the J segment 7 bases; nucleotides outside the gene matches: 12. The CDR3 covers 17 residues. CDR1 and CDR2 from the germline V gene are DFQATT and SNEGSKA (reference sequence). The DNA for the CDR3 is TGCAGTGCTAGAGATTTTACAACAGGGGCCGTCAATTCACCCCTCCACTTT. Translating gives CSARDFTTGAVNSPLHF.

This clonotype has more than one count but fewer than ten. The rearrangement joins TRBV20-1 to TRBJ1-2; no reliable D call. Germline loops: CDR1 DFQATT, CDR2 SNEGSKA (reference sequence). Deletions cut 0 bases from V and 2 bases from J, with 10 bases between. The CDR3 is 14 residues long. The DNA for the CDR3 is TGCAGTGCTAGAGAACCCATCGGGAACTATGGCTACACCTTC. It codes for CSAREPIGNYGYTF.

Many counts were recorded for this clonotype. The chain carries TRBV10-1 and TRBJ2-6, with D uncertain. CDR3 length: 15 amino acids. V lost 0 bases, J lost 1 base, and 4 bases lay in between. From germline, CDR1 is WNHNN and CDR2 SYGVQD (reference sequence). Written as DNA, the CDR3 is TGCGCCAGCAGTGAGTCTAGGTCTGGGGCCAACGTCCTGACTTTC. This gives the protein CASSESRSGANVLTF.

Many counts were recorded for this clonotype. The rearrangement joins TRBV14 to TRBJ2-3; no clear D. Germline V gives CDR1 SGHDN, CDR2 FVKESK. Trimming cost V 2 bases and J 4 bases, with 7 bases left between them. The CDR3 is 13 amino acids. The CDR3 here is CASSQNVADTQYF. CDR3 DNA sequence: TGTGCCAGCAGCCAAAATGTAGCAGATACGCAGTATTTT.

This clonotype was recorded a few times. The genes are TRBV5-1 and TRBJ2-7; the match to TRBD1 covers 7 bases. Germline loops: CDR1 SGHRS, CDR2 YFSETQ. The V gene end was trimmed by 4 bases and the J gene end by 7 bases; junction bases not matched to a gene: 11. This CDR3 is 14 amino acids long. The CDR3 DNA reads as TGCGCCAGCAGCCCTATGACAGGGTCGGAGGAGCAGTACGTC. Its protein is CASSPMTGSEEQYV.

The rearrangement joins TRBV20-1 to TRBJ2-7; D is tentatively TRBD1 or TRBD2 (5 bases each). V lost 5 bases and J 2 bases, leaving 13 bases between the germline ends. Germline V lookup: CDR1 DFQATT, CDR2 SNEGSKA (reference sequence). The CDR3 consists of 13 residues. The CDR3 DNA sequence: TGCAGTGCTGGACCAGGGACCGCCTACGAGCAGTACTTC. Its protein product is CSAGPGTAYEQYF.

CDR3: CASSQLSGANYGYTF. The CDR3 region has the DNA TGTGCCAGCAGCCAATTGTCAGGGGCGAACTATGGCTACACCTTC. The rearrangement uses TRBV3-1 and TRBJ1-2, with TRBD1 as a possible D gene (6 bases). CDR1 and CDR2 (germline): LGHDT, YNNKEL (reference sequence). V lost 2 bases, J lost 2 bases, and 12 bases lay in between. This CDR3 is 15 amino acids long.

With regard to this clonotype: This may stem from a read error, because a much larger clone lies one nucleotide away. The V and J genes are TRBV5-1 and TRBJ2-3; 10 nucleotides agree with TRBD2. Germline-derived CDR1 and CDR2 are SGHRS and YFSETQ. The CDR3 covers 14 residues. Trimming removed 4 bases from V and 4 bases from J; junction bases left unmatched: 3. CDR3 sequence: CASSPGLASDTQYF. For the CDR3, the DNA is TGCGCCAGCAGCCCGGGACTAGCGTCAGATACGCAGTATTTT.

The table lists this clonotype with a few counts. This rearrangement joins TRBV15 to TRBJ2-1; 9 nucleotides match TRBD2. CDR1 and CDR2 from the germline V gene are LNHNV and YYDKDF (reference sequence). This CDR3 spans 12 amino acids. V shed 0 bases and J 13 bases; nucleotides not matched to a gene: 1. Written as DNA, the CDR3 is TGTGCCACCAGCAGAGAGGGACTAGCTCAGTTCTTC. Translated, it gives CATSREGLAQFF.

The chain is built from TRBV29-1 and TRBJ2-3; D unclear. Germline-derived CDR1 and CDR2 are SQVTM and ANQGSEA. The CDR3 sequence is 13 residues long. Trimming pared 4 bases from V and 2 bases from J, leaving 10 bases between. The CDR3 region has the DNA TGCAGCGTTGGAGGCGGATTCACAGATACGCAGTATTTT. Translated, it gives CSVGGGFTDTQYF.

A few counts support this clonotype. The J gene is TRBJ2-2, the V gene TRBV9, with 15 positions matching TRBD2. Germline lookup yields CDR1 SGDLS and CDR2 YYNGEE. The CDR3 is made up of 18 amino acids. The ends lost 3 bases at V and 1 base at J; junction bases unmatched: 4. CDR3 residues: CASSEGTSGGWNTGELFF. Here the CDR3 DNA reads TGTGCCAGCAGCGAGGGGACTAGCGGGGGGTGGAACACCGGGGAGCTGTTTTTT. Drawing the rest from reference TRBV9 and TRBJ2-2, the complete variable domain is DSGVTQTPKHLITATGQRVTLRCSPRSGDLSVYWYQQSLDQGLQFLIQYYNGEERAKGNILERFSAQQFPDLHSELNLSSLELGDSALYFCASSEGTSGGWNTGELFFGEGSRLTVL.

This clonotype was recorded a few times. The chain has TRBV29-1 and TRBJ1-2; D perhaps matches TRBD1 (5 bases). This CDR3 region has 15 residues. Deletions cut 5 bases from V and 4 bases from J, with 20 bases between. Germline V gene sequence: CDR1 SQVTM, CDR2 ANQGSEA. CDR3 sequence reads: CSVINSPRGGYGYTF. CDR3 sequence (DNA): TGCAGCGTTATAAACTCTCCGCGTGGGGGCTATGGCTACACCTTC.

In its sample, this clonotype was seen many times. The chain links TRBV20-1 to TRBJ2-3; 9 nucleotides line up with TRBD2. Germline trimming cut 0 bases from V and 7 bases from J; bases unmatched to any gene: 5. Germline lookup yields CDR1 DFQATT and CDR2 SNEGSKA (reference sequence). The CDR3 extends over 14 amino acids. This CDR3 reads CSARDAGGLNTQYF. The CDR3 DNA sequence: TGCAGTGCTAGAGATGCGGGGGGGCTTAATACGCAGTATTTT.

This clonotype was recorded many times. This chain connects TRBV24-1 to TRBJ1-2; D not certain. V was pared by 3 bases and J by 6 bases, with 7 bases between. Germline CDR1 and CDR2: KGHDR and SFDVKD. This CDR3 region has 12 residues. CDR3 DNA sequence: TGTGCCACCAGTGATATAGCTAATGGCTACACCTTC. Protein product: CATSDIANGYTF.

The table lists this clonotype with a few counts. This chain links TRBV4-3 with TRBJ1-2; a weak D match, TRBD1 (5 bases). Germline-derived CDR1 and CDR2 are LGHNA and YSLEER. This CDR3 is 20 amino acids long. Trimming stripped 0 bases from V and 4 bases from J, with 27 bases between. CDR3: CASSQEGGRVLGHGAYGYTF. CDR3 nucleotide sequence: TGCGCCAGCAGCCAAGAAGGAGGACGGGTGTTGGGGCATGGGGCCTATGGCTACACCTTC.

This clonotype was seen a handful of times. This chain uses TRBV5-4 with TRBJ2-5; D might be TRBD2 (6 bases). The CDR3 runs to 15 residues. V was trimmed by 7 bases and J by 2 bases, leaving 18 bases between them. Germline V lookup: CDR1 SGHNT, CDR2 YYREEE (reference sequence). For the CDR3, the DNA is TGTGCCAGCGGAACCCCGGGACTTGCTCAAGAGACCCAGTACTTC. Encoded protein: CASGTPGLAQETQYF.

V is TRBV6-6 and J is TRBJ2-3, with D possibly TRBD1 on 6 matching bases. CDR3 length equals 12 residues. The V and J ends lost 5 bases and 3 bases respectively, with 6 bases between them. Germline V gene sequence: CDR1 MNHNY, CDR2 SVGAGI (reference sequence). The CDR3 nucleotides are TGTGCCAGCAGTGACAGGACAGATACGCAGTATTTT. It specifies CASSDRTDTQYF.